The present TCR beta chain was sequenced within a study of technical replicates of blood from a handful of donors. CDR3 length equals 14 residues. Trimming removed 5 bases at V and 5 bases at J, with 15 bases between. The germline CDR1 and CDR2 sequences are PRHDT and FYEKMQ (reference sequence). Clones were sequenced by immunoSEQ multiplex PCR, and TCRdb holds only the in-frame ones, with some missing. The repertoire holds about 100,000 clones, with nearly 97% as singletons. The sequenced sample consisted of T cells isolated from PBMCs. This sequence joins TRBV13 and TRBJ2-5; the D gene is possibly TRBD1 (5 bases). This sequence was found in a human donor in good health. CDR3: CASSLRTSSETQYF. The CDR3 nucleotides read TGTGCCAGCAGCCTGCGGACAAGTAGCGAGACCCAGTACTTC.